The 20 T cell receptor beta chains below all came from one sample that was sequenced in a study of radiation and T cells in renal cell carcinoma. Time point specified: blood 2 weeks post-SBRT. Treatment specified: 15 Gy SBRT to primary tumor, nephrectomy 4 weeks later. The data were produced by immunoSEQ multiplex PCR, yet TCRdb's version contains in-frame clones alone and is incomplete. In the table there are about 150,000 clones, roughly 89% of which are singletons. The sequences come from blood, collected from a patient whose treatment included radiotherapy and nephrectomy. Source of these receptors: a woman aged 50 to 60 with renal cell carcinoma.

The gene calls are TRBV5-6 and TRBJ1-2; 8 nucleotides match TRBD1. J lost 3 bases, V lost 2 bases, and 6 bases had no gene match. The CDR3 contains 15 residues. CDR1 is SGHDT and CDR2 is YYEEEE in the germline V gene. CDR3 DNA: TGTGCCAGCAGCTTTCTAGGACAGGGAGACTATGGCTACACCTTC. Its protein is CASSFLGQGDYGYTF.

The chain carries TRBV7-8 and TRBJ1-5; a possible D gene is TRBD1 (5 bases). CDR3 length: 15 amino acids. V lost 1 base to trimming and J lost 6 bases, with 13 bases between them. Germline V CDR1 and CDR2: SGHVS, FQNEAQ. CDR3 amino acids: CASSLVGQGSQPQHF. The CDR3 DNA follows: TGTGCCAGCAGCTTAGTTGGGCAGGGTAGTCAGCCCCAGCATTTT.

V usage is TRBV6-5 and J usage is TRBJ2-5; a weak D match, TRBD1 (6 bases). V dropped 6 bases and J dropped 5 bases, with 19 bases sitting between them. This CDR3 is 15 amino acids long. Germline V gives CDR1 MNHEY, CDR2 SVGAGI. The CDR3 is CASSTTYGTPETQYF. The CDR3 nucleotides are TGTGCCAGCAGCACCACCTACGGGACACCTGAGACCCAGTACTTC.

This clone appeared a few times. The V gene is TRBV27, the J gene TRBJ1-6; 9 positions agree with TRBD1. Per the germline V gene, CDR1 is MNHEY and CDR2 is SMNVEV (reference sequence). V was clipped by 8 bases and J by 10 bases; unmatched bases: 6. This CDR3 spans 13 amino acids. CDR3 DNA: TGTGCCAGCCGGGACAGGGCTAACTCACCCCTCCACTTT. The encoded protein is CASRDRANSPLHF.

The chain carries TRBV5-5 and TRBJ2-7; 8 nucleotides match TRBD1. Germline V gene lookup returns CDR1 SGHKS and CDR2 YYEKEE (reference sequence). V lost 1 base and J lost 1; bases outside the gene matches: 4. The CDR3 runs 15 residues. Here the CDR3 reads CASSLNTGGSYEQYF. The CDR3 nucleotides are TGTGCCAGCAGCTTGAATACAGGGGGTTCCTACGAGCAGTACTTC.

This clone was picked up a small number of times. This chain uses TRBV7-9 with TRBJ2-7; the D is unclear. Per germline, CDR1 SEHNR and CDR2 FQNEAQ (reference sequence). V was pared by 3 bases and J by 2 bases, with 5 bases between. The CDR3 is 12 amino acids. For the CDR3, the DNA is TGTGCCAGCAGCTTCGGAGCCTACGAGCAGTACTTC. This gives the protein CASSFGAYEQYF.

The CDR3 sequence is CASRKGPGGPQPQHF. In DNA form, the CDR3 reads TGTGCCAGCAGGAAGGGCCCCGGGGGGCCTCAGCCCCAGCATTTT. The genes are TRBV2 and TRBJ1-5; D is possibly TRBD1 (6 bases). This CDR3 comprises 15 residues. Trimming pared 6 bases from V and 6 bases from J, leaving 18 bases between. Germline V lookup: CDR1 SNHLY, CDR2 FYNNEI.

This chain connects TRBV7-2 to TRBJ1-3; perhaps TRBD1 as D (6 bases). The CDR3 sequence is 16 residues long. V lost 1 base and J 4 bases, leaving 14 bases between the germline ends. CDR1 and CDR2 from the germline V gene are SGHTA and FQGNSA. The chain's CDR3 is CASSLVRGRTGNTIYF. In DNA form, the CDR3 reads TGTGCCAGCAGCTTAGTTCGGGGGCGGACAGGAAACACCATATATTTT.

The rearrangement uses TRBV14 and TRBJ2-7, with 10 bases lining up with TRBD1. This CDR3 has 14 amino acids. Germline assignment: CDR1 SGHDN and CDR2 FVKESK. After removal of 4 bases from V and 5 bases from J, the junction contained 5 bases not matched to a gene. The DNA of the CDR3 is TGTGCCAGCAGCCGACAGGGGGCGCGGAACGAGCAGTACTTC. It encodes CASSRQGARNEQYF.

This sequence joins TRBV7-2 and TRBJ1-1; the D is unclear. V lost 1 base and J 6 bases, leaving 15 bases between the germline ends. In germline, CDR1 is SGHTA, CDR2 FQGNSA. The CDR3 is 15 residues long. CDR3 sequence reads: CASSLVEGGRPEAFF. In DNA, the CDR3 is TGTGCCAGCAGCTTAGTGGAGGGAGGGCGACCTGAAGCTTTCTTT. The full variable domain, completed using reference TRBV7-2 and TRBJ1-1, is GAGVSQSPSNKVTEKGKDVELRCDPISGHTALYWYRQSLGQGLEFLIYFQGNSAPDKSGLPSDRFSAERTGGSVSTLTIQRTQQEDSAVYLCASSLVEGGRPEAFFGQGTRLTVV.

For this clone: Compared with germline, one end of the junction differs, possibly owing to a read error. The chain carries TRBV7-7 and TRBJ2-7; no clear D gene. This CDR3 comprises 13 residues. Germline V CDR1 and CDR2: SSHAT, FNYEAQ (reference sequence). The CDR3 nucleotides read TGTGCTAGCAGCTTAGCTCAAATGTCGGAGCAGTACTTC. The encoded protein is CASSLAQMSEQYF. Full variable domain (outside the CDR3, taken from reference TRBV7-7 and TRBJ2-7): GAGVSQSPRYKVTKRGQDVTLRCDPISSHATLYWYQQALGQGPEFLTYFNYEAQPDKSGLPSDRFSAERPEGSISTLTIQRTEQRDSAMYRCASSLAQMSEQYFGPGTRLTVT.

The chain recombines TRBV18 with TRBJ1-2; D remains ambiguous. The CDR3 is 14 amino acids. CDR1 is KGHSH and CDR2 is LQKENI in the germline V gene. V lost 0 bases to trimming and J lost 6 bases, with 11 bases between them. CDR3 bases: TGTGCCAGCTCACCACCCGTCAAGGTGGATGGCTACACCTTC. Its translation is CASSPPVKVDGYTF.

The V call is TRBV4-1, the J call TRBJ1-4; D remains unclear. Trimming removed 0 bases at V and 8 bases at J, with 7 bases between. The CDR3 has 13 residues. In germline, CDR1 is MGHRA, CDR2 YSYEKL. CDR3: CASSQEPAEKLFF. Here the CDR3 DNA reads TGCGCCAGCAGCCAAGAACCCGCCGAAAAACTGTTTTTT.

The chain employs TRBV7-2 and TRBJ2-3; D not certain. Between the trimmed V and J ends, which lost 2 bases and 5 bases, there was a span of 11 bases. This CDR3 comprises 14 residues. Looked up from germline, CDR1 is SGHTA and CDR2 is FQGNSA. The CDR3 region has the DNA TGTGCCAGCAGCTTAAACCTAGTGGGAGATACGCAGTATTTT. Its protein product is CASSLNLVGDTQYF.

The genes are TRBV5-6 and TRBJ1-4, with 7 bases fitting TRBD1. After removal of 5 bases from V and 8 bases from J, the junction contained 6 bases not matched to a gene. This CDR3 is 13 amino acids long. In germline, CDR1 is SGHDT, CDR2 YYEEEE. Here the CDR3 reads CASRGQVGEKLFF. CDR3 nucleotides: TGTGCCAGCAGAGGACAGGTCGGAGAAAAACTGTTTTTT.

V and J are TRBV2 and TRBJ1-1, with a tentative D call TRBD1 (6 bases). This CDR3 has 15 amino acids. Deletions cut 6 bases from V and 0 bases from J, with 14 bases between. CDR1 is SNHLY and CDR2 is FYNNEI in the germline V gene. In nucleotides, the CDR3 is TGTGCCAGCAGGGAAAGGGGGGGGTTGAACACTGAAGCTTTCTTT. Translated: CASRERGGLNTEAFF.

The chain has TRBV5-1 and TRBJ2-1; D gene unclear. Trimming cost V 0 bases and J 4 bases, with 11 bases left between them. CDR1 is SGHRS and CDR2 is YFSETQ in the germline V gene. CDR3 size: 15 residues. The CDR3 here is CASSLVALNYNEQFF. In DNA form, the CDR3 reads TGCGCCAGCAGCTTGGTGGCCCTGAATTACAATGAGCAGTTCTTC.

This clone was observed once. This chain uses TRBV19 with TRBJ2-7, with TRBD2 matching 13 bases. Germline V gene sequence: CDR1 LNHDA, CDR2 SQIVND (reference sequence). V shed 5 bases and J 3 bases; nucleotides not matched to a gene: 7. This CDR3 region has 16 residues. The CDR3 nucleotides read TGTGCCAGTAGTTCCCGGACTAGCGGGGGACGCTACGAGCAGTACTTC. Translation gives CASSSRTSGGRYEQYF. Filled out from reference TRBV19 and TRBJ2-7, the complete variable domain reads DGGITQSPKYLFRKEGQNVTLSCEQNLNHDAMYWYRQDPGQGLRLIYYSQIVNDFQKGDIAEGYSVSREKKESFPLTVTSAQKNPTAFYLCASSSRTSGGRYEQYFGPGTRLTVT.

The V and J genes are TRBV13 and TRBJ2-2, with D hard to call. Germline V gene data show CDR1 as PRHDT and CDR2 as FYEKMQ (reference sequence). The V gene lost 4 bases and the J gene lost 2 bases, with 8 bases spanning the gap. CDR3 length equals 14 residues. The CDR3 DNA reads as TGTGCCAGCAGCTCCGGCAGAAACACCGGGGAGCTGTTTTTT. It encodes CASSSGRNTGELFF.

CDR3 DNA sequence: TGTGCCACCAGCAGAGATCGGTGGGACGGAAATCAGCCCCAGCATTTT. It specifies CATSRDRWDGNQPQHF. The chain is built from TRBV15 and TRBJ1-5; a possible D gene is TRBD1 (5 bases). The CDR3 contains 16 residues. Per germline, CDR1 LNHNV and CDR2 YYDKDF (reference sequence). The V end was cut by 0 bases, the J end by 4 bases, with 13 bases between.